The 25 T cell receptor beta chains presented below share a single source sample, sequenced in a study of human T cells and chemical hapten exposure. The time point was: patch test 2, 6 weeks after DPC sensitization. Specified treatment: therapeutic diphenylcyclopropenone sensitization with weekly scalp DPC. TCRdb called the RACE reads again in MiXCR, with one record for every CDR3 protein. The sample consists of about 84,000 distinct CDR3 sequences, about 10% of them appearing once. The sample here was whole blood, taken in connection with sensitization to the hapten diphenylcyclopropenone (DPC). The origin of the receptors is a woman aged 50 to 65 with alopecia areata. Some clones in this sample may be carry-over from other donors' samples.

This clonotype was observed many times. The rearrangement uses TRBV6-2 or TRBV6-3 and TRBJ1-2; no clear D gene. Trimming cost V 6 bases and J 4 bases, with 12 bases left between them. The CDR3 length is 13 residues. Germline loops: CDR1 MNHEY, CDR2 SVGEGT. CDR3 in DNA: TGTGCCAGCAGCCCGGACGGTGGCTATGGCTACACCTTC. It yields the protein CASSPDGGYGYTF.

This clonotype was counted only a few times. This rearrangement joins TRBV19 to TRBJ1-2, with D unresolved. The germline V gene has CDR1 LNHDA and CDR2 SQIVND (reference sequence). CDR3 length: 12 residues. Trimming took 3 bases from V and 7 from J, leaving 9 bases between them. The CDR3: CASSIPGSGYTF. The DNA of the CDR3 is TGTGCCAGTAGTATTCCGGGTAGTGGCTACACCTTC.

V gene TRBV7-2 combines with J gene TRBJ2-7, with D perhaps TRBD1 (7 bases). V was shortened by 5 bases and J by 2 bases, with 13 bases between the two germline ends. Germline CDR1 and CDR2: SGHTA and FQGNSA. The CDR3 is made up of 14 amino acids. The CDR3 region has the DNA TGTGCCAGCAGCGAACAGGGGACTGCCTACGAGCAGTACTTC. Protein product: CASSEQGTAYEQYF.

This rearrangement joins TRBV6-5 to TRBJ1-1; D is possibly TRBD1 (5 bases). V lost 7 bases to trimming and J lost 2 bases, with 17 bases between them. The CDR3 has 15 residues. The germline CDR1 and CDR2 sequences are MNHEY and SVGAGI. CDR3 sequence (DNA): TGTGCCAGCACGCTCCTCGGGGCGCAAAACACTGAAGCTTTCTTT. Translating it yields CASTLLGAQNTEAFF.

The sample holds many counts of this clonotype. The chain uses TRBV7-2 and TRBJ1-2; possible D gene TRBD1, 6 bases. The V end lost 1 base, the J end lost 6 bases, and 15 bases lay between the germline ends. Looked up from germline, CDR1 is SGHTA and CDR2 is FQGNSA. This CDR3 contains 15 residues. In DNA, the CDR3 is TGTGCCAGCAGCTTAGTGTTTCGGACAGCGGATGGCTACACCTTC. Translating it yields CASSLVFRTADGYTF.

In this sample, this clonotype turned up a few times. The chain recombines TRBV19 with TRBJ1-5; no firm D call. The CDR3 is 13 residues long. V lost 5 bases to trimming and J lost 0 bases, with 5 bases between them. Germline lookup yields CDR1 LNHDA and CDR2 SQIVND (reference sequence). CDR3 coding DNA: TGTGCCAGTAGTTTGATTAGCAATCAGCCCCAGCATTTT. This encodes CASSLISNQPQHF.

The table lists this clonotype with many counts. The chain couples TRBV28 to TRBJ1-2; D is ambiguous. Trimming pared 5 bases from V and 2 bases from J, leaving 6 bases between. CDR3 size: 12 residues. Germline V gene lookup returns CDR1 MDHEN and CDR2 SYDVKM. CDR3 protein: CASSIINYGYTF. CDR3 nucleotides: TGTGCCAGCAGTATCATAAACTATGGCTACACCTTC.

For this clonotype: A clone one base away is much larger, so this may be a read error. V and J are TRBV28 and TRBJ2-5, with D unclear. Germline CDR1 and CDR2: MDHEN and SYDVKM. There are 11 residues in the CDR3. The V end lost 5 bases, the J end lost 3 bases, and 4 bases lay between the germline ends. The CDR3 spells CASSVKETQYF. DNA for the CDR3: TGTGCCAGCAGTGTAAAAGAGACCCAGTACTTC.

V gene TRBV28 combines with J gene TRBJ2-1; a possible D gene is TRBD1 (6 bases). Germline assignment: CDR1 MDHEN and CDR2 SYDVKM. This CDR3 has 14 amino acids. V was clipped by 6 bases and J by 3 bases, with 12 bases between them. CDR3 in DNA: TGTGCCAGCAGGGAATGGACAGACTACAATGAGCAGTTCTTC. It specifies CASREWTDYNEQFF.

The chain links TRBV3-1 to TRBJ1-6; D is unclear. The CDR3 sequence is 14 residues long. V lost 4 bases and J lost 5, with 9 bases in between. Germline V CDR1 and CDR2: LGHDT, YNNKEL (reference sequence). CDR3 protein: CASSLAPDNSPLHF. The CDR3 DNA reads as TGTGCCAGCAGCCTAGCTCCCGATAATTCACCCCTCCACTTT.

This clonotype occurred many times. V is TRBV5-1 and J is TRBJ2-4; the match to TRBD2 covers 8 bases. J was trimmed by 6 bases and V by 5 bases; bases with no gene match: 10. CDR3 length: 15 amino acids. Per the germline V gene, CDR1 is SGHRS and CDR2 is YFSETQ. The CDR3 protein is CASSYYQRERNIQYF. DNA of the CDR3: TGCGCCAGCAGTTATTATCAGCGGGAGAGAAACATTCAGTACTTC. The full variable domain, its missing parts supplied by reference TRBV5-1 and TRBJ2-4, is KAGVTQTPRYLIKTRGQQVTLSCSPISGHRSVSWYQQTPGQGLQFLFEYFSETQRNKGNFPGRFSGRQFSNSRSEMNVSTLELGDSALYLCASSYYQRERNIQYFGAGTRLSVL.

The chain is built from TRBV7-2 and TRBJ2-1, with 10 bases lining up with TRBD1. Germline loops: CDR1 SGHTA, CDR2 FQGNSA. Trimming cost V 6 bases and J 12 bases; bases outside gene matches: 11. The CDR3 spans 14 residues. This CDR3 reads CASSWSPGQGRQFF. The DNA for the CDR3 is TGTGCCAGCAGTTGGAGCCCGGGACAGGGGAGGCAGTTCTTC.

This clonotype was recorded many times. This chain joins TRBV20-1 and TRBJ1-1; 7 bases match TRBD1. V gave up 1 base and J gave up 0 bases; unmatched junction bases: 5. This CDR3 has 15 residues. The germline V gene has CDR1 DFQATT and CDR2 SNEGSKA (reference sequence). This CDR3 reads CSARVNRGVNTEAFF. The CDR3 bases are TGCAGTGCTAGAGTTAACAGGGGCGTGAACACTGAAGCTTTCTTT.

This clonotype has only a few counts. The chain employs TRBV12-3 or TRBV12-4 and TRBJ1-5, with a tentative D call TRBD1 (6 bases). The CDR3 runs 15 residues. The V end lost 2 bases, the J end lost 6 bases, and 14 bases lay between the germline ends. This chain's CDR3 is CASSLSRGGVQPQHF. The CDR3 DNA follows: TGTGCCAGCAGTTTATCAAGGGGGGGCGTTCAGCCCCAGCATTTT.

At least ten counts were recorded for this clonotype. The genes are TRBV7-2 and TRBJ2-5; D possibly matches TRBD1 or TRBD2 (5 bases each). CDR3 length: 17 residues. Per germline, CDR1 SGHTA and CDR2 FQGNSA. Trimming shortened V by 3 bases and J by 1 base, and 18 bases separated the two germline ends. This CDR3 is CASSFPPGTRSQETQYF. CDR3 DNA: TGTGCCAGCAGCTTCCCCCCCGGGACGCGTAGCCAAGAGACCCAGTACTTC.

This clonotype has at least ten counts. V is TRBV6-5 and J is TRBJ1-6; D remains ambiguous. There are 12 residues in the CDR3. The V gene's germline CDR1 is MNHEY and CDR2 SVGAGI. Trimming cost V 4 bases and J 8 bases, with 6 bases left between them. CDR3 residues: CASSSSDSPLHF. CDR3 bases: TGTGCCAGCAGTTCTTCCGATTCACCCCTCCACTTT.

The J gene is TRBJ2-7, the V gene TRBV4-1; maybe TRBD2 (5 bases). Germline CDR1 reads MGHRA; CDR2 reads YSYEKL. The CDR3 is 17 residues long. The germline V and J ends were trimmed by 3 bases and 0 bases, with 18 bases remaining between them. DNA for the CDR3: TGCGCCAGCAGCCATCCGTCGATGGGAGCGTCCTCCTACGAGCAGTACTTC. This encodes CASSHPSMGASSYEQYF.

This clonotype was picked up a small number of times. The genes are TRBV10-3 and TRBJ1-1; 7 bases are a match to TRBD1. This CDR3 comprises 15 residues. The ends lost 3 bases at V and 1 base at J; junction bases unmatched: 5. Per the germline V gene, CDR1 is ENHRY and CDR2 is SYGVKD. This chain's CDR3 is CAISEPGQTNTEAFF. DNA for the CDR3: TGTGCCATCAGTGAACCGGGACAGACGAACACTGAAGCTTTCTTT.

This clonotype has ten or more counts. This chain links TRBV7-9 with TRBJ2-1; 7 nucleotides match TRBD1. CDR3 length equals 13 residues. Germline values: CDR1 SEHNR, CDR2 FQNEAQ (reference sequence). V lost 4 bases to trimming and J lost 13 bases; unmatched junction nucleotides: 10. The CDR3 loop reads CASSSGTDIDQFF. The CDR3 coding sequence is TGTGCCAGCAGCTCCGGGACAGATATCGACCAGTTCTTC.

This clonotype was counted at least ten times. The chain uses TRBV7-2 and TRBJ2-4, with 7 bases aligning to TRBD1. Losses at the gene ends were 5 bases for V and 8 bases for J; bases not matched to a gene: 12. Germline loops: CDR1 SGHTA, CDR2 FQGNSA. CDR3 length: 15 residues. The CDR3 DNA reads as TGTGCCAGCAGCGCCCTGACAGGGTTTCTAGACATTCAGTACTTC. This translates into CASSALTGFLDIQYF.

Many counts were recorded for this clonotype. The chain has TRBV12-3 or TRBV12-4 and TRBJ2-3; 9 bases are shared with TRBD2. The CDR3 totals 18 residues. With V trimmed by 5 bases and J by 4 bases, 16 bases remained unmatched. In DNA form, the CDR3 reads TGTGCCAGCAGTCTGGCCGGGACTAGCAGTTATGGCGCAGATACGCAGTATTTT. It yields the protein CASSLAGTSSYGADTQYF.

The gene calls are TRBV3-1 and TRBJ2-7; unclear D gene. V lost 5 bases to trimming and J lost 9 bases, with 14 bases between them. The CDR3 is 12 residues long. The germline V gene has CDR1 LGHDT and CDR2 YNNKEL (reference sequence). This CDR3 reads CASSTVSEGQYF. For the CDR3, the DNA is TGTGCCAGCAGCACTGTAAGCGAAGGGCAGTACTTC.

This clonotype came up a few times. The V and J genes are TRBV29-1 and TRBJ2-3; a possible D gene is TRBD2 (6 bases). CDR1 and CDR2 (germline): SQVTM, ANQGSEA. V lost 4 bases and J lost 5, with 10 bases in between. This CDR3 contains 12 residues. CDR3 sequence reads: CSVVAAGDTQYF. CDR3 bases: TGCAGCGTTGTGGCAGCGGGAGATACGCAGTATTTT.

In its sample, this clonotype was seen many times. The chain carries TRBV20-1 and TRBJ2-7; no firm D call. The V and J ends lost 5 bases and 3 bases respectively, with 17 bases between them. The germline gives CDR1 DFQATT, CDR2 SNEGSKA (reference sequence). There are 14 residues in the CDR3. The CDR3 sequence is CSALEPLGYYEQYF. The CDR3 DNA sequence: TGCAGTGCTCTAGAGCCCCTGGGGTACTACGAGCAGTACTTC.

This clonotype turned up a few times. This chain joins TRBV5-5 and TRBJ1-5, with D possibly matching TRBD1 (5 bases). The CDR3 is made up of 14 amino acids. V lost 0 bases, J lost 4 bases, and 8 bases lay in between. Germline assignment: CDR1 SGHKS and CDR2 YYEKEE (reference sequence). The CDR3 region is CASSLVGDNQPQHF. As DNA, the CDR3 is TGTGCCAGCAGCTTGGTGGGGGATAATCAGCCCCAGCATTTT.